These 4 T cell receptor beta chains were all obtained from the same sample, sequenced in a study of blood T cell repertoires in COVID-19 (dated by TCRdb to between 2020 and 2021). The library relied on the immunoSEQ multiplex PCR assay. The table was pulled from immuneACCESS by TCRdb, which kept in-frame rearrangements only. Such tables lose some clones; where checked, under half of the loss comes from unresolved V genes, and the rest has no known cause. For this sample there are about 210,000 clones; 83% appear just once. Around 2.3% of the sample is taken by the ten largest. Sequencing was carried out using peripheral blood. These TCRs come from a middle-aged woman with active or convalescent COVID-19.

CDR3 nucleotides: TGTGCCAGCAGCTTAATCGGACAACTTTTATCCTCCTATGGCTACACCTTC. It is translated as CASSLIGQLLSSYGYTF. J is TRBJ1-2 and V is TRBV7-9; a possible D gene is TRBD1 (5 bases). This CDR3 has 17 residues. Looked up from germline, CDR1 is SEHNR and CDR2 is FQNEAQ (reference sequence). V was clipped by 2 bases and J by 4 bases, with 20 bases between them.

This chain links TRBV18 with TRBJ1-1, with TRBD1 matching 7 bases. The CDR3 covers 11 residues. The junction had 2 bases not matched to a gene; V was cut back by 5 bases and J by 8 bases. CDR1 is KGHSH and CDR2 is LQKENI in the germline V gene. The CDR3 here is CASSTGVEAFF. For the CDR3, the DNA is TGTGCCAGCTCAACAGGGGTAGAAGCTTTCTTT.

The CDR3 region is CASSQSTGEETQYF. In DNA, the CDR3 is TGCGCCAGCAGCCAATCGACAGGGGAAGAGACCCAGTACTTC. The chain employs TRBV4-1 and TRBJ2-5; 8 bases are shared with TRBD1. Germline V gives CDR1 MGHRA, CDR2 YSYEKL. The trim removed 2 bases at V and 3 bases at J, leaving 2 bases unmatched. CDR3 length: 14 residues.

This sequence joins TRBV9 and TRBJ2-2, with 11 bases lining up with TRBD1. CDR1 and CDR2 from the germline V gene are SGDLS and YYNGEE. CDR3 length equals 18 residues. Losses at the gene ends were 4 bases for V and 2 bases for J; bases not matched to a gene: 10. The CDR3 DNA reads TGTGCCAGCAGCCAGCGCCGGGACAGGGGGGCCAACACCGGGGAGCTGTTTTTT. Amino acid sequence: CASSQRRDRGANTGELFF. The whole variable domain, remainder taken from reference TRBV9 and TRBJ2-2, is DSGVTQTPKHLITATGQRVTLRCSPRSGDLSVYWYQQSLDQGLQFLIQYYNGEERAKGNILERFSAQQFPDLHSELNLSSLELGDSALYFCASSQRRDRGANTGELFFGEGSRLTVL.